The T cell receptor (beta chain) under discussion was sequenced for a study of blood T cell repertoires in COVID-19. Germline CDR1 and CDR2: SQVTM and ANQGSEA. Unmatched junction bases numbered 4, after V lost 6 bases and J lost 0 bases. CDR3 size: 13 residues. Measured with immunoSEQ multiplex PCR; TCRdb has only the in-frame clones, and not every one. This sample has 45,000 to 55,000 clones, with roughly 80% found just once. Sequenced material: peripheral blood. The TCR was taken from a man aged 45 to 65 with acute or convalescent COVID-19. The chain is built from TRBV29-1 and TRBJ1-1; 7 bases are shared with TRBD1. Here the CDR3 DNA reads TGCAGCGTGAGAGACAGGGTGAACACTGAAGCTTTCTTT. Translation: CSVRDRVNTEAFF.